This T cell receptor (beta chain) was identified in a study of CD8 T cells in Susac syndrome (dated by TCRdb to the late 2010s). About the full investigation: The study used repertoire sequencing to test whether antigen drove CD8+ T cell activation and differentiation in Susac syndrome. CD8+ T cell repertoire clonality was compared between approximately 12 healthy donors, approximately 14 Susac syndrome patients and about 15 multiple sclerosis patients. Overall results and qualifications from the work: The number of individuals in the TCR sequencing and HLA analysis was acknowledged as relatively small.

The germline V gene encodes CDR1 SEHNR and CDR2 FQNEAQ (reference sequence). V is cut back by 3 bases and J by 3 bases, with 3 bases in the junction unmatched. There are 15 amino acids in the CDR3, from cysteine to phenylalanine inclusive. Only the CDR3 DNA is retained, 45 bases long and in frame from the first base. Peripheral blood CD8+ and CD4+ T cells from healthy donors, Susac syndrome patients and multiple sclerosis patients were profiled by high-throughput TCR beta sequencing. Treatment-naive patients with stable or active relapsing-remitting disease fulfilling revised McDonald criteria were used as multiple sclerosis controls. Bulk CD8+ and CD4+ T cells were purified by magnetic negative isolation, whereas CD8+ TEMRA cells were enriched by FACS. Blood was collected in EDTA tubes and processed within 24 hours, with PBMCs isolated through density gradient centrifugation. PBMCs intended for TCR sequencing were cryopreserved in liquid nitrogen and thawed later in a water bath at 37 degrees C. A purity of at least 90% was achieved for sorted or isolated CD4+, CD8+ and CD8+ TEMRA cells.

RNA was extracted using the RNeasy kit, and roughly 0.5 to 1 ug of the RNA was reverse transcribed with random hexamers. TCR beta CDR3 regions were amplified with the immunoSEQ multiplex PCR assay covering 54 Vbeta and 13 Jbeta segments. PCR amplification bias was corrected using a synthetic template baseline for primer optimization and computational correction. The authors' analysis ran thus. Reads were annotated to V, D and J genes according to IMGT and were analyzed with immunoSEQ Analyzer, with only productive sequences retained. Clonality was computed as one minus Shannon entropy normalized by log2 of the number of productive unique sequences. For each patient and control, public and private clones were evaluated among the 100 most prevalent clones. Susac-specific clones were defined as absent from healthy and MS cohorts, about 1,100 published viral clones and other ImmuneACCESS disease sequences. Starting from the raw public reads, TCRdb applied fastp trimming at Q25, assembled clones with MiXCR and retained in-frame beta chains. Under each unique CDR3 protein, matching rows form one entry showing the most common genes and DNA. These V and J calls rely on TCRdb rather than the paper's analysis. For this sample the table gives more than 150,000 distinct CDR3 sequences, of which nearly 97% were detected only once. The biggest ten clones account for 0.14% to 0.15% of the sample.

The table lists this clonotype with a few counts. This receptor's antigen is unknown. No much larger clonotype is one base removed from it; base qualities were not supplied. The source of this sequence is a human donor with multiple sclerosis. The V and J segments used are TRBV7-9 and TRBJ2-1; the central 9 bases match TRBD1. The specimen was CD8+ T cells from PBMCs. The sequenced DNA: TGTGCCAGCAGCTTGGACAGGGGAGGCTACAATGAGCAGTTCTTC. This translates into CASSLDRGGYNEQFF. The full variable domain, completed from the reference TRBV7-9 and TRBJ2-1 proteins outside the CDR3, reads DTGVSQNPRHKITKRGQNVTFRCDPISEHNRLYWYRQTLGQGPEFLTYFQNEAQLEKSRLLSDRFSAERPKGSFSTLEIQRTEQGDSAMYLCASSLDRGGYNEQFFGPGTRLTVL.